One sample yielded the 10 T cell receptor beta chains listed below, sequenced in a study of T cell responses to AZD1222 COVID-19 vaccine. This table comes from immunoSEQ multiplex PCR, and its TCRdb copy is limited to in-frame clones, with some not included. The data contain approximately 85,000 clones, less than 90% of them singletons. The input for sequencing was peripheral blood, taken on day 0 of AZD1222 vaccination. The receptors come from an adult in good health.

The rearrangement links TRBV11-2 to TRBJ2-2; D possibly corresponds to TRBD2 (5 bases). The germline CDR1 and CDR2 sequences are SGHAT and FQNNGV. The germline V and J ends were trimmed by 6 bases and 0 bases, with 8 bases remaining between them. The CDR3 has 14 amino acids. This chain's CDR3 is CASRRTSNTGELFF. CDR3 nucleotide sequence: TGTGCCAGCAGAAGGACTTCGAACACCGGGGAGCTGTTTTTT.

The chain uses TRBV27 and TRBJ1-2; no firm D call. The length of the CDR3 is 12 residues. The germline CDR1 and CDR2 sequences are MNHEY and SMNVEV (reference sequence). The V gene lost 5 bases and the J gene lost 5 bases, with 9 bases spanning the gap. CDR3 bases: TGTGCCAGCAGTCCCCACCGTTATGGCTACACCTTC. Protein: CASSPHRYGYTF.

The chain couples TRBV11-2 to TRBJ1-5; 9 positions match TRBD1. Germline values: CDR1 SGHAT, CDR2 FQNNGV. The CDR3 runs to 15 residues. V lost 5 bases and J lost 4; bases outside the gene matches: 6. The CDR3 region is CASSEGQGWNQPQHF. DNA of the CDR3: TGTGCCAGCAGCGAGGGACAGGGTTGGAATCAGCCCCAGCATTTT.

This clone was seen more than once but under ten times. The chain uses TRBV10-3 and TRBJ2-7; TRBD1 matches at 10 bases. CDR1 ENHRY and CDR2 SYGVKD come from the germline V gene. The CDR3 length is 15 residues. The V and J ends lost 1 base and 2 bases, in that order; junction bases with no gene match: 2. The CDR3 DNA reads as TGTGCCATCAGTGAGTTCGGGACAGGGGCCTACGAGCAGTACTTC. It codes for CAISEFGTGAYEQYF.

The gene calls are TRBV28 and TRBJ2-2; 7 nucleotides line up with TRBD1. Germline assignment: CDR1 MDHEN and CDR2 SYDVKM. The CDR3 length is 16 residues. Losses at the gene ends were 5 bases for V and 1 base for J; bases not matched to a gene: 7. The CDR3 spells CASSNRGTLNTGELFF. Here the CDR3 DNA reads TGTGCCAGCAGTAACAGGGGCACCTTGAACACCGGGGAGCTGTTTTTT.

The V and J genes are TRBV10-3 and TRBJ1-6; TRBD1 is a possible D gene (6 bases). Germline CDR1 reads ENHRY; CDR2 reads SYGVKD. There are 14 residues in the CDR3. V was shortened by 4 bases and J by 9 bases, with 13 bases between the two germline ends. The CDR3 reads CAISGEGGSSPLHF. CDR3 coding DNA: TGTGCCATCAGTGGTGAAGGGGGAAGTTCACCCCTCCACTTT.

The chain is built from TRBV20-1 and TRBJ1-2; 10 nucleotides line up with TRBD1. The CDR3 is made up of 16 amino acids. Per germline, CDR1 DFQATT and CDR2 SNEGSKA (reference sequence). V lost 3 bases and J lost 4; bases outside the gene matches: 11. Written as DNA, the CDR3 is TGCAGTGCTAGTAGGGGGACAGGGGAAGCTAGCTATGGCTACACCTTC. Its translation: CSASRGTGEASYGYTF.

V usage is TRBV6-5 and J usage is TRBJ2-2; D is possibly TRBD2 (8 bases). The V gene lost 0 bases and the J gene lost 4 bases, with 12 bases spanning the gap. Germline V gene sequence: CDR1 MNHEY, CDR2 SVGAGI. CDR3 size: 16 residues. CDR3 in DNA: TGTGCCAGCAGTTACTCTCGGGAGGGGGCCACCGGGGAGCTGTTTTTT. Translated: CASSYSREGATGELFF.

The rearrangement uses TRBV5-4 and TRBJ2-5; D may match TRBD1 or TRBD2 (6 bases each). Germline assignment: CDR1 SGHNT and CDR2 YYREEE (reference sequence). The CDR3 runs to 15 residues. V dropped 0 bases and J dropped 2 bases, with 11 bases sitting between them. DNA of the CDR3: TGTGCCAGCAGCTTGGGAGGGGGGCTACAAGAGACCCAGTACTTC. The encoded protein is CASSLGGGLQETQYF.

J is TRBJ1-1 and V is TRBV28; D not resolved. The germline V gene has CDR1 MDHEN and CDR2 SYDVKM. The CDR3 length is 12 residues. Trimming cost V 1 base and J 11 bases, with 11 bases left between them. The CDR3 loop reads CASSLFPGEAFF. For the CDR3, the DNA is TGTGCCAGCAGTTTATTTCCCGGGGAGGCTTTCTTT.